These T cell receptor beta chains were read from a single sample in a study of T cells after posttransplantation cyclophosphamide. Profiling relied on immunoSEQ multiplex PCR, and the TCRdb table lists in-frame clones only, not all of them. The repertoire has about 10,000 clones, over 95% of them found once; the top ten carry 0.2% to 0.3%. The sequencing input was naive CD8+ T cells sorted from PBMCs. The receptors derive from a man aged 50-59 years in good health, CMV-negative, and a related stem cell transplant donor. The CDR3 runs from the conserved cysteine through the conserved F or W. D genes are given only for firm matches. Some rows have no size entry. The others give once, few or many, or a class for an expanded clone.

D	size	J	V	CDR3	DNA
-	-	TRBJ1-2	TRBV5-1	CASSLADSYGYTF	TGCGCCAGCAGCTTGGCGGACAGCTATGGCTACACCTTC
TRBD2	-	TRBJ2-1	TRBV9	CASSTKVGLAGPSYNEQFF	TGTGCCAGCAGCACAAAGGTAGGCCTAGCGGGGCCATCCTACAATGAGCAGTTCTTC
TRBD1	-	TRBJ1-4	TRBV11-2	CASSSPGQGFQLFF	TGTGCCAGCAGCTCACCGGGACAGGGTTTTCAACTGTTTTTT
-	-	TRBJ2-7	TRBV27	CASSLGDTYEQYF	TGTGCCAGCAGTCTCGGAGATACCTACGAGCAGTACTTC
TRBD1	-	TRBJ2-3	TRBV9	CASSTGTGSADTQYF	TGTGCCAGCAGCACCGGGACAGGGTCCGCAGATACGCAGTATTTT
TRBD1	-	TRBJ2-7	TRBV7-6	CASSSRTAAGGSYEQYF	TGTGCCAGCAGCTCTCGGACAGCGGCAGGGGGCTCCTACGAGCAGTACTTC
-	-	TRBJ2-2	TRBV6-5	CASSYSTDRGTGELFF	TGTGCCAGCAGTTACTCGACAGACAGAGGCACCGGGGAGCTGTTTTTT
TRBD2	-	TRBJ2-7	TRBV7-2	CASSLAPAGGLVYEQYF	TGTGCCAGCAGCTTAGCGCCGGCGGGGGGGCTTGTCTACGAGCAGTACTTC
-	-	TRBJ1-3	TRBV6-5	CASSQDRPSGNTIYF	TGTGCCAGCAGCCAAGACAGGCCCTCTGGAAACACCATATATTTT
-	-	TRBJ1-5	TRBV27	CASSYGSNQPQHF	TGTGCCAGCAGTTACGGTAGCAATCAGCCCCAGCATTTT
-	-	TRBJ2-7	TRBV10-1	CGPLSKGLSYEQYF	TGCGGCCCCCTCTCCAAAGGACTCTCCTACGAGCAGTACTTC
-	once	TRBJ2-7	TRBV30	CAWSQGNIYEQYF	TGTGCCTGGAGCCAGGGGAATATCTACGAGCAGTACTTC
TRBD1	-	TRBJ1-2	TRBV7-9	CASSRDRERGIYGYTF	TGTGCCAGCAGCAGGGACAGGGAAAGGGGTATCTATGGCTACACCTTC
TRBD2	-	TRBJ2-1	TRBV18	CASSATSGGSINEQFF	TGTGCCAGCTCAGCGACTAGCGGGGGATCGATCAATGAGCAGTTCTTC
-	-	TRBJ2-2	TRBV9	CASSVGGGTGELFF	TGTGCCAGCAGCGTAGGTGGAGGCACCGGGGAGCTGTTTTTT
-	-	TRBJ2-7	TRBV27	CASSLKGVSYEQYF	TGTGCCAGCAGTTTAAAGGGGGTTTCCTACGAGCAGTACTTC
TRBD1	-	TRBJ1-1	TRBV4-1	CASSQDREGTEAFF	TGCGCCAGCAGCCAGGACAGGGAAGGGACTGAAGCTTTCTTT
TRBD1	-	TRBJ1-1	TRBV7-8	CASSDRTHRGTEAFF	TGTGCCAGCAGCGACCGGACCCACAGGGGGACTGAAGCTTTCTTT
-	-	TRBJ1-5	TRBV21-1	CASSIGGYRGHEDQPQHF	TGTGCCAGCAGCATTGGAGGATACAGGGGGCACGAGGATCAGCCCCAGCATTTT
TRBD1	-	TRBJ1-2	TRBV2	CAIPGQGNGYTF	TGTGCCATTCCGGGACAGGGGAATGGCTACACCTTC
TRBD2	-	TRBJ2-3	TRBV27	CASSSTSGRFDTQYF	TGTGCCAGCAGTTCGACTAGCGGGAGGTTCGATACGCAGTATTTT
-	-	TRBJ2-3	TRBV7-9	CASSPPLGDRDLDTQYF	TGTGCCAGCAGCCCCCCTTTAGGGGATCGAGATTTAGATACGCAGTATTTT
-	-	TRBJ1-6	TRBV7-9	CASTSTASYNSPLHF	TGTGCCAGCACCTCGACTGCTTCATATAATTCACCCCTCCACTTT
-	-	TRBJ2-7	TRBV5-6	CASSLTNRASYEQYF	TGTGCCAGCAGCTTGACTAACAGGGCTTCCTACGAGCAGTACTTC
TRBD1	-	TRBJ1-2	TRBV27	CASSLSTTGGTDGYTF	TGTGCCAGCAGTTTAAGCACTACAGGGGGAACAGATGGCTACACCTTC
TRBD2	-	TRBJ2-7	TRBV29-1	CSVEGGGFAYEQYF	TGCAGCGTTGAGGGCGGGGGGTTCGCGTACGAGCAGTACTTC
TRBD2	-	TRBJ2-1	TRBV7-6	CASSFSGGNNEQFF	TGTGCCAGCAGCTTCTCGGGGGGGAATAATGAGCAGTTCTTC
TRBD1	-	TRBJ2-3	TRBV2	CASRGTGGWTDTQYF	TGTGCCAGCAGGGGGACAGGGGGGTGGACAGATACGCAGTATTTT
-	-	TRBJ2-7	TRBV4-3	CASSQEHGGLYEQYF	TGCGCCAGCAGCCAAGAACACGGGGGGCTATACGAGCAGTACTTC
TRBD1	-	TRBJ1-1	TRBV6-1	CASSDGRPGGLYTEAFF	TGTGCCAGCAGTGACGGACGCCCAGGGGGTCTTTACACTGAAGCTTTCTTT
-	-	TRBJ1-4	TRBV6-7	CASISPGGVATNEKLFF	TGTGCCAGCATTTCCCCTGGAGGAGTTGCAACTAATGAAAAACTGTTTTTT
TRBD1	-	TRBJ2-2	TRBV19	CASSMGQGVDTGELFF	TGTGCCAGTAGTATGGGCCAGGGGGTAGACACCGGGGAGCTGTTTTTT
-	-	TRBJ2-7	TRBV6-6	CASSYRDLGYEQYF	TGTGCCAGCAGTTACAGGGACTTGGGCTACGAGCAGTACTTC
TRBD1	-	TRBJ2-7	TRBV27	CASSMGQGITYEQYF	TGTGCCAGCAGTATGGGACAGGGGATCACCTACGAGCAGTACTTC
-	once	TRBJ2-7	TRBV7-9	CASSPGLSPYEQYF	TGTGCCAGCAGCCCCGGACTGTCCCCCTACGAGCAGTACTTC
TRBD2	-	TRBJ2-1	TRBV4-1	CASSQDSGLADEQFF	TGCGCCAGCAGCCAAGATAGCGGACTAGCAGATGAGCAGTTCTTC
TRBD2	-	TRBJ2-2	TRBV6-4	CASSDTSGGNTGELFF	TGTGCCAGCAGTGATACTAGCGGGGGGAACACCGGGGAGCTGTTTTTT
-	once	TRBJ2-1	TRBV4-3	CASSPLGEDEQFF	TGCGCCAGCAGCCCCCTCGGTGAAGATGAGCAGTTCTTC
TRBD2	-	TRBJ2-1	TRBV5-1	CASSLSSGGGNEQFF	TGCGCCAGCAGCTTGTCTTCGGGAGGGGGCAATGAGCAGTTCTTC
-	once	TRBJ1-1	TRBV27	CASSFQGFATEAFF	TGTGCCAGCAGTTTTCAGGGGTTTGCCACTGAAGCTTTCTTT
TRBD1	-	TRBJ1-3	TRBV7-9	CASSLQGSGNTIYF	TGTGCCAGCAGCCTACAGGGGTCAGGAAACACCATATATTTT
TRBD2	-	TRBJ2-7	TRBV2	CASRVGLAATLDSYEQYF	TGTGCCAGCAGGGTCGGACTAGCGGCAACCCTTGACTCCTACGAGCAGTACTTC
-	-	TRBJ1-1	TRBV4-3	CASSQDLEGTEAFF	TGCGCCAGCAGCCAAGATCTGGAGGGGACTGAAGCTTTCTTT
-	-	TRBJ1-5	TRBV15	CATSYTGYQPQHF	TGTGCCACCAGCTATACAGGATATCAGCCCCAGCATTTT